This TCR beta chain was sequenced during a study of cytomegalovirus exposure and HLA in healthy donors. Study results and caveats: A later analysis linked a missense DCLRE1C variant to TCR beta V- and J-gene trimming. Apparent HLA restriction characterized most CMV-associated TCR beta chains in a later analysis.

PCR involved 60 Vbeta and 13 Jbeta primers. Produced via immunoSEQ multiplex PCR; TCRdb's table is partial and in-frame only. The sample has some 150,000 clones; roughly 68% are singletons. To note about this clone: The antigen remains undetermined.

Germline CDR1 reads LGHNA; CDR2 reads YNFKEQ. CDR3 size: 16 residues. V was pared by 0 bases and J by 3 bases, with 11 bases between. The material sequenced was PBMCs. The TCR was taken from a man between 60 and 75 years old in good health and CMV-seronegative. V is TRBV4-2 and J is TRBJ2-2, with D perhaps TRBD2 (6 bases). Here the CDR3 reads CASSQDEGGDTGELFF. DNA for the CDR3: TGTGCCAGCAGCCAAGATGAGGGAGGAGACACCGGGGAGCTGTTTTTT.